Presented here are 23 T cell receptor beta chains from one specimen sequenced in a study of preoperative IRX-2 immunotherapy in early breast cancer. Described treatment: preoperative locoregional IRX-2 cytokine immunotherapy. The repertoire was sequenced with immunoSEQ multiplex PCR; TCRdb's copy has only in-frame clones and lacks some. Among around 95,000 clones listed, 86% were seen once. The sample was tumor tissue, taken after IRX-2 immunotherapy. The origin of the receptors is a human donor with breast cancer.

V usage is TRBV28 and J usage is TRBJ2-2; D unclear. The CDR3 length is 15 residues. Trimming left V 2 bases short and J 4 bases short, with 11 bases between. In germline, CDR1 is MDHEN, CDR2 SYDVKM. Here the CDR3 reads CASSLVSGSTGELFF. In DNA form, the CDR3 reads TGTGCCAGCAGTTTAGTATCAGGATCCACCGGGGAGCTGTTTTTT.

The CDR3: CASSYSITGENSYEQYF. In DNA, the CDR3 is TGTGCCAGCAGTTACTCGATTACGGGGGAGAATTCCTACGAGCAGTACTTC. This chain joins TRBV6-8 and TRBJ2-7, with D perhaps matching TRBD2 (6 bases). V lost 0 bases and J 1 base, leaving 16 bases between the germline ends. The CDR3 extends over 17 amino acids. Germline CDR1 is MNHGY and CDR2 is SAAAGT.

J is TRBJ2-3 and V is TRBV6-8; D may be TRBD1 (5 bases). V lost 2 bases and J 4 bases, leaving 13 bases between the germline ends. CDR3 length: 15 amino acids. Germline V CDR1 and CDR2: MNHGY, SAAAGT. Here the CDR3 reads CASSYRQGSSDTQYF. The CDR3 DNA sequence: TGTGCCAGCAGTTACCGTCAGGGAAGTTCAGATACGCAGTATTTT.

The chain recombines TRBV25-1 with TRBJ1-3; TRBD1 matches 7 bases. V gave up 5 bases and J gave up 0 bases; unmatched junction bases: 4. The CDR3 totals 15 residues. CDR1 and CDR2 (germline): MGHDK, SYGVNS. The CDR3 region has the DNA TGTGCCAGCAGTCCTCGACAGGGCTCTGGAAACACCATATATTTT. Its translation is CASSPRQGSGNTIYF.

The V gene is TRBV5-1, the J gene TRBJ1-1, with 7 bases that match TRBD1. Germline V gives CDR1 SGHRS, CDR2 YFSETQ. This CDR3 contains 15 residues. J lost 6 bases, V lost 3 bases, and 11 bases had no gene match. The CDR3 is CASSSKTGTVSEAFF. CDR3 DNA: TGCGCCAGCAGCTCCAAGACAGGGACGGTATCTGAAGCTTTCTTT.

The chain has TRBV5-1 and TRBJ1-2; D is possibly TRBD1 (5 bases). CDR1 is SGHRS, CDR2 YFSETQ, per germline. The CDR3 sequence is 14 residues long. The V gene lost 4 bases and the J gene lost 8 bases, with 18 bases spanning the gap. The CDR3 DNA reads TGCGCCAGCAGCCTCCTGGGGGGTTCTGGAGGCTACACCTTC. It codes for CASSLLGGSGGYTF.

The chain recombines TRBV14 with TRBJ1-2; no reliable D call. CDR3 length: 18 residues. Germline V gene lookup returns CDR1 SGHDN and CDR2 FVKESK. Trimming pared 2 bases from V and 5 bases from J, leaving 24 bases between. CDR3 protein: CASSQYGLRSRIVYGYTF. For the CDR3, the DNA is TGTGCCAGCAGCCAATATGGCTTAAGGTCTCGGATAGTTTATGGCTACACCTTC.

The chain couples TRBV5-1 to TRBJ2-3, with 7 bases that match TRBD1. Trimming cost V 4 bases and J 1 base; bases outside gene matches: 6. The germline CDR1 and CDR2 sequences are SGHRS and YFSETQ. The CDR3 runs to 15 residues. In nucleotides, the CDR3 is TGCGCCAGCAGCGAACAGGGGCAACGCACAGATACGCAGTATTTT. Translated, it gives CASSEQGQRTDTQYF.

The gene calls are TRBV30 and TRBJ2-5; 8 bases fit TRBD2. Germline V gene sequence: CDR1 GTSNPN, CDR2 SVGIG (reference sequence). With V trimmed by 0 bases and J by 5 bases, 5 bases remained unmatched. This CDR3 has 14 amino acids. The CDR3, as DNA: TGTGCCTGGAGTGTACCTCCGGGGGGGGAGACCCAGTACTTC. Its protein product is CAWSVPPGGETQYF.

The rearrangement joins TRBV15 to TRBJ1-3; D uncertain. V lost 1 base to trimming and J lost 4 bases, with 8 bases between them. This CDR3 comprises 14 residues. The V gene's germline CDR1 is LNHNV and CDR2 YYDKDF (reference sequence). Here the CDR3 reads CATSRVKLGNTIYF. The CDR3 bases are TGTGCCACCAGCAGAGTTAAGTTAGGAAACACCATATATTTT.

The chain joins TRBV25-1 to TRBJ1-1; D might be TRBD1 (6 bases). V lost 3 bases to trimming and J lost 7 bases, with 12 bases between them. The CDR3 is 13 amino acids. The germline V gene encodes CDR1 MGHDK and CDR2 SYGVNS. The CDR3 DNA is TGTGCCAGCAGTGACCCAAACAGGGATGAAGCTTTCTTT. Its translation is CASSDPNRDEAFF.

V usage is TRBV7-7 and J usage is TRBJ2-3; D could derive from TRBD1 or TRBD2 (6 bases each). The ends were cut back, 4 bases at V and 2 bases at J, with 16 bases in the middle. CDR3 size: 16 residues. Germline values: CDR1 SSHAT, CDR2 FNYEAQ (reference sequence). The CDR3 region is CASSSGTWGATDTQYF. CDR3 coding DNA: TGTGCCAGCAGCTCCGGGACATGGGGGGCCACAGATACGCAGTATTTT.

This clone appeared once. The chain is built from TRBV18 and TRBJ2-1; 7 bases fit TRBD1. The V and J ends lost 3 bases and 1 base, in that order; junction bases with no gene match: 3. The CDR3 covers 15 residues. CDR1 KGHSH and CDR2 LQKENI come from the germline V gene. This chain's CDR3 is CASSPLGQSYNEQFF. The CDR3 DNA reads as TGTGCCAGCTCACCCCTGGGACAGTCCTACAATGAGCAGTTCTTC.

With regard to this clone: A read error may produce the germline difference seen at one junction end. V usage is TRBV18 and J usage is TRBJ1-5, with TRBD1 matching 9 bases. Germline CDR1 reads KGHSH; CDR2 reads LQKENI. This CDR3 has 15 amino acids. As DNA, the CDR3 is TGTGCCAGCTCACGGCGGACAGGGGAAAATCAGTCCCAGCATTTT. This translates into CASSRRTGENQSQHF.

In DNA, the CDR3 is TGTGCCAGCAGCAGGGTCCCATTCTATGGCTACACCTTC. Translation gives CASSRVPFYGYTF. The genes are TRBV6-8 and TRBJ1-2, with TRBD1 as a possible D gene (5 bases). Between the trimmed V and J ends, which lost 6 bases and 4 bases, there was a span of 12 bases. Germline V gives CDR1 MNHGY, CDR2 SAAAGT. The CDR3 sequence is 13 residues long.

The chain joins TRBV14 to TRBJ1-4; D is perhaps TRBD1 (6 bases). Germline CDR1 SGHDN, CDR2 FVKESK. CDR3 length: 15 residues. The germline V and J ends were trimmed by 3 bases and 8 bases, with 16 bases remaining between them. The CDR3 region is CASSHSDRRREKLFF. In DNA, the CDR3 is TGTGCCAGCAGCCATTCTGACAGGAGGCGAGAAAAACTGTTTTTT.

This rearrangement joins TRBV6-8 to TRBJ1-5, with TRBD1 as a possible D gene (5 bases). The CDR3 totals 15 residues. Trimming shortened V by 8 bases and J by 2 bases, and 16 bases separated the two germline ends. Per germline, CDR1 MNHGY and CDR2 SAAAGT. Written as DNA, the CDR3 is TGTGCCAGCGTTGGGGGGTCTGGTGGCAATCAGCCCCAGCATTTT. Encoded protein: CASVGGSGGNQPQHF.

The V and J genes are TRBV29-1 and TRBJ2-5; D is possibly TRBD1 (5 bases). The length of the CDR3 is 13 residues. The germline V gene has CDR1 SQVTM and CDR2 ANQGSEA. V dropped 2 bases and J dropped 5 bases, with 12 bases sitting between them. The CDR3 DNA reads as TGCAGCGTTGAACCTGACAGCTCGGAGACCCAGTACTTC. It translates to CSVEPDSSETQYF.

This clone was counted a single time. J is TRBJ1-2 and V is TRBV30, with D uncertain. The germline V and J ends were trimmed by 0 bases and 4 bases, with 21 bases remaining between them. This CDR3 is 17 amino acids long. Germline assignment: CDR1 GTSNPN and CDR2 SVGIG (reference sequence). The CDR3 protein is CAWSVIGVRGRAYGYTF. The CDR3 region has the DNA TGTGCCTGGAGTGTAATTGGGGTGAGAGGGAGGGCCTATGGCTACACCTTC.

Note on this clone: The junction departs from germline at one end; a sequencing error may be responsible. The chain recombines TRBV19 with TRBJ1-5; 7 bases align to TRBD1. The CDR3 length is 13 residues. Germline CDR1 LNHDA, CDR2 SQIVND (reference sequence). In nucleotides, the CDR3 is TGTGCCAGTAGTCTAGACAGGGTTCAGCCCCAGCATTTT. This sequence encodes CASSLDRVQPQHF.

This clone was seen a few times. The rearrangement links TRBV14 to TRBJ1-4, with D possibly being TRBD1 (5 bases). The germline V gene has CDR1 SGHDN and CDR2 FVKESK. Trimming took off 4 bases at V and 8 bases at J, with 14 bases between the two ends. This CDR3 has 14 residues. The CDR3 sequence: CASSRGGMDEKLFF. In nucleotides, the CDR3 is TGTGCCAGCAGCCGCGGGGGGATGGACGAAAAACTGTTTTTT.

The chain joins TRBV11-3 to TRBJ2-1, with D possibly matching TRBD2 (5 bases). The CDR3 runs 17 residues. Germline values: CDR1 SGHNT, CDR2 YENEEA. The V end was cut by 0 bases, the J end by 0 bases, with 12 bases between. CDR3 bases: TGTGCCAGCAGCTTAGATTCGGGCAGCGGCTCCTACAATGAGCAGTTCTTC. Its translation is CASSLDSGSGSYNEQFF.

The chain employs TRBV18 and TRBJ1-5; D is ambiguous. V lost 2 bases to trimming and J lost 3 bases, with 11 bases between them. The CDR3 totals 15 residues. Germline loops: CDR1 KGHSH, CDR2 LQKENI. The CDR3 reads CASSPGLQINQPQHF. CDR3 bases: TGTGCCAGCTCACCAGGTCTCCAGATCAATCAGCCCCAGCATTTT.